Sequencing of this T cell receptor beta chain was carried out in a study of regulatory T cells in long-lasting Graves disease. Study-level findings and limits: Those with persistent Graves' had less TCR diversity than newly diagnosed patients.

Researchers made TCR beta libraries by using iRepertoire HTBI primers and running Arm-PCR on CDR3 regions. One entry per CDR3 protein, called by TCRdb with MiXCR from the multiplex PCR reads. Altogether roughly 400,000 distinct CDR3 sequences are present, about 17% being singletons, with the ten largest covering approximately 22%. This clonotype has a count of ten or more. The antigen is not known. Time point in this sample: newly diagnosed GD, antithyroid drugs for less than 3 months. Extracted PBMC RNA gave rise to the TCR library. The CDR3 covers 12 residues. Germline V CDR1 and CDR2: GTSNPN, SVGIG (reference sequence). Between the trimmed V and J ends, which lost 2 bases and 4 bases, there was a span of 6 bases. These records were also assigned to another study, of T cells in Graves' hyperthyroidism and ophthalmopathy. That study reports: HTBI primers were the set used in a first-round RT-PCR of the TCR CDR3.

This chain connects TRBV30 to TRBJ2-1; D is unclear. The sample in question was peripheral blood mononuclear cells (PBMCs), obtained at new diagnosis, from a patient treated with antithyroid drugs. The origin of this receptor is a woman under 30 with Graves disease. For the CDR3, the DNA is TGTGCCTGGAGTCTAGGGTACAATGAGCAGTTCTTC. It translates to CAWSLGYNEQFF.